The clone carrying this TCR beta chain was seen a single time. How the authors handled the data: Reference gene primer amplification yielded estimated nucleated cell counts. Here immunoSEQ multiplex PCR was the method, and the copy in TCRdb shows in-frame clones only, minus some. That table is the source of V, J and clone size, and D and trimming were worked out from the DNA. The sample includes about 350,000 clones, more than 70% of them seen just once. J was trimmed by 0 bases and V by 5 bases; bases with no gene match: 5. This CDR3 has 15 residues. Germline-derived CDR1 and CDR2 are SGHRS and YFSETQ. Seattle cases were enrolled at active infection and followed longitudinally. The data belong to a study of blood T cell repertoires in COVID-19. The overall study: Spain, Italy and the United States supplied samples that represented acute and convalescent COVID-19. The analysed material was cDNA or gDNA that came from T cells, B-cell-depleted T cells, or PBMCs.

V and J are TRBV5-1 and TRBJ1-5; 7 bases align to TRBD1. The specimen was peripheral blood. This receptor was taken from a woman aged 60 to 75 with COVID-19, enrolled during active disease. CDR3 sequence reads: CASSEQGHSNQPQHF. The CDR3 DNA sequence: TGCGCCAGCAGTGAACAGGGGCATAGCAATCAGCCCCAGCATTTT.